Listed below are T cell receptor beta chains from one sample, sequenced in a study of blood T cell repertoires in COVID-19. Measured with immunoSEQ multiplex PCR; TCRdb has only the in-frame clones, and not every one. There are 150,000 to 190,000 clones in the sample; roughly 80% occur only once, and around 7.7% lies in the top ten. The sequencing input was PBMCs or T cells enriched from blood (not recorded which). The receptor source for this set is a middle-aged man who had recovered from COVID-19. CDR3s include the opening cysteine and the closing phenylalanine or tryptophan. Fields, in order: V gene, J gene, CDR3 protein.

v_call: TRBV3-1/TRBV3-2
j_call: TRBJ2-3
cdr3_aa: CASSPRSGGGTDTQYF

v_call: TRBV27
j_call: TRBJ1-1
cdr3_aa: CASSFLRQGATEAFF

v_call: TRBV28
j_call: TRBJ1-2
cdr3_aa: CASSLYSFGYTF

v_call: TRBV19
j_call: TRBJ2-1
cdr3_aa: CASSIGWGDNEQFF

v_call: TRBV6-1
j_call: TRBJ2-1
cdr3_aa: CASSVRQGTFYNEQFF

v_call: TRBV2
j_call: TRBJ2-1
cdr3_aa: CASSIGELASNEQFF

v_call: TRBV3-1/TRBV3-2
j_call: TRBJ2-3
cdr3_aa: CASSRRDYLLGDTQYF

v_call: TRBV6-6
j_call: TRBJ2-7
cdr3_aa: CASSLPTTRQVPHEQYF

v_call: TRBV4-3
j_call: TRBJ1-5
cdr3_aa: CASSQDLVTRLNQPQHF

v_call: TRBV4-3
j_call: TRBJ1-2
cdr3_aa: CASSQVMSGTGRGNYGYTF

v_call: TRBV18
j_call: TRBJ1-1
cdr3_aa: CASSSNRVAEAFF

v_call: TRBV15
j_call: TRBJ1-1
cdr3_aa: CATSRDRGTEAFF

v_call: TRBV6-5
j_call: TRBJ2-7
cdr3_aa: CASRRGQGSYEQYF

v_call: TRBV12-3/TRBV12-4
j_call: TRBJ1-6
cdr3_aa: CASSVGQSPLHF

v_call: TRBV6-4
j_call: TRBJ1-4
cdr3_aa: CASSDKGGGEKLFF

v_call: TRBV7-7
j_call: TRBJ1-1
cdr3_aa: CASSSFTGDRDRGRGNTEAFF

v_call: TRBV7-2
j_call: TRBJ1-5
cdr3_aa: CASSLDPVFNQPQHF

v_call: TRBV7-2
j_call: TRBJ1-1
cdr3_aa: CASSSRTGVDTEAFF

v_call: TRBV5-4
j_call: TRBJ1-1
cdr3_aa: CASSSDRGLRAFF

v_call: TRBV5-6
j_call: TRBJ1-2
cdr3_aa: CASSDPTGLGGYTF

v_call: TRBV6-5
j_call: TRBJ2-3
cdr3_aa: CASSSRLASHTQYF

v_call: TRBV27
j_call: TRBJ2-1
cdr3_aa: CASSRTSGGWDEQFF

v_call: TRBV5-1
j_call: TRBJ1-4
cdr3_aa: CASSLGGEKLFF

v_call: TRBV5-1
j_call: TRBJ2-5
cdr3_aa: CASSLDGGLETQYF

v_call: TRBV5-1
j_call: TRBJ1-4
cdr3_aa: CASSLDRGSLGEKLFF

v_call: TRBV18
j_call: TRBJ1-5
cdr3_aa: CASSPDRGLSQPQHF